This T cell receptor (beta chain) was recovered during a study of neurological immune-mediated disorders. This CDR3 is built from 15 residues. Trimming removed 2 bases from V and 0 bases from J, with 11 bases in between. Per the germline V gene, CDR1 is MNHEY and CDR2 is SVGAGI. Points from the study as a whole: Among expanded clones, no CDR3 amino acid sequences were shared across subjects, a pattern suggesting private repertoires in all groups. HTLV-1-associated myelopathy ranked highest for TCR clonal expansion and multiple sclerosis lowest, beneath healthy controls.

The cDNA came from 5'RACE with 10-nucleotide random UMIs. TCRdb reanalysed the 5' RACE reads using MiXCR and keeps one entry per CDR3 protein. The table lists about 41,000 distinct CDR3 sequences, more than 12% of them singletons, with approximately 4% in the top ten. This clonotype came up a few times. Antigen unknown. The study built sorted libraries from 1 million CD4+ or CD8+ T cells. What was sequenced was CD4+ T cells from blood. The genes are TRBV6-5 and TRBJ2-7, with TRBD1 as a possible D gene (5 bases). This TCR was recovered from a woman aged 55-69 years with HTLV-1-associated myelopathy (HAM/TSP). The CDR3 here is CASSYGQGDSYEQYF. The CDR3 DNA sequence: TGTGCCAGCAGTTACGGCCAGGGCGACTCCTACGAGCAGTACTTC.